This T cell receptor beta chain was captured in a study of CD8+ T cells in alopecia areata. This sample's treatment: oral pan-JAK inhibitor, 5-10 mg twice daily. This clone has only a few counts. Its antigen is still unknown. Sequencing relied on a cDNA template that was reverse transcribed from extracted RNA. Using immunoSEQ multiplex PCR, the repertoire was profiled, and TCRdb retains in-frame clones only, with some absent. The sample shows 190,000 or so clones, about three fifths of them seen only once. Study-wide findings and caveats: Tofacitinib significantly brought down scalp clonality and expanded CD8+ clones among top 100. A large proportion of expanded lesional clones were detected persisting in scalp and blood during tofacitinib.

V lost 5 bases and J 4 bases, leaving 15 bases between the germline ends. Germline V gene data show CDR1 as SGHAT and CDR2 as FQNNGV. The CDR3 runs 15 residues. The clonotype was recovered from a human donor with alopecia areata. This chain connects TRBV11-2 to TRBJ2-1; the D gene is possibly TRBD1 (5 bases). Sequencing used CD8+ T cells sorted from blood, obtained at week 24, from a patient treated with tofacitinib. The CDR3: CASSTLGHLYNEQFF. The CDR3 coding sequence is TGTGCCAGCAGCACTCTAGGACACCTATACAATGAGCAGTTCTTC.